This T cell receptor beta chain was captured by sequencing in a study of blood T cell repertoires in COVID-19. As for the study in general: The United States, Italy and Spain provided the acute and convalescent COVID-19 samples. Sources were T cells, B-cell-depleted T cells, or PBMCs; the material itself was cDNA or gDNA.

Authors' processing steps: It was from reference gene primer amplification that nucleated cell counts were estimated. The repertoire was sequenced with immunoSEQ multiplex PCR; TCRdb's copy has only in-frame clones and lacks some. D and trimming come from the DNA, and the V and J calls and clone size come from that table. The table records 90,000 to 150,000 clones, about 79% of them present only once. Sequenced sample: peripheral blood. The TCR comes from a woman older than 75 with acute or convalescent COVID-19.

CDR3 amino acids: CASSPSGGAKTQYF. The CDR3 DNA sequence: TGTGCCAGCAGCCCTAGCGGGGGGGCAAAGACCCAGTACTTC. This rearrangement joins TRBV3-1 (or the pseudogene TRBV3-2) to TRBJ2-5; 12 nucleotides align to TRBD2. Germline lookup yields CDR1 LGHDT and CDR2 YNNKEL (reference sequence). Germline trimming cut 4 bases from V and 6 bases from J; bases unmatched to any gene: 3. This CDR3 contains 14 residues.